This TCR beta chain was found in a study of cytomegalovirus exposure and HLA in healthy donors. Germline V gene sequence: CDR1 ENHRY, CDR2 SYGVKD. The CDR3 is 18 residues long. Points on this clone: Sequence at one end of the junction differs from germline and may be a read error.

In the PCR, 60 Vbeta and 13 Jbeta primers were used. The method was immunoSEQ multiplex PCR; TCRdb's version includes in-frame clones alone and lacks a portion of them. The sample lists approximately 190,000 clones; more than 75% were seen once. The V gene is TRBV10-3, the J gene TRBJ2-3; a weak D match, TRBD2 (6 bases). The sequence was collected from a woman in her 50s in good health and CMV-seropositive. Sequencing input: PBMCs. This CDR3 reads CAISESGASKRGADTQYF. The CDR3 DNA reads as TGTGCTATCAGTGAGTCGGGTGCGTCTAAGCGCGGGGCAGATACGCAGTATTTT.